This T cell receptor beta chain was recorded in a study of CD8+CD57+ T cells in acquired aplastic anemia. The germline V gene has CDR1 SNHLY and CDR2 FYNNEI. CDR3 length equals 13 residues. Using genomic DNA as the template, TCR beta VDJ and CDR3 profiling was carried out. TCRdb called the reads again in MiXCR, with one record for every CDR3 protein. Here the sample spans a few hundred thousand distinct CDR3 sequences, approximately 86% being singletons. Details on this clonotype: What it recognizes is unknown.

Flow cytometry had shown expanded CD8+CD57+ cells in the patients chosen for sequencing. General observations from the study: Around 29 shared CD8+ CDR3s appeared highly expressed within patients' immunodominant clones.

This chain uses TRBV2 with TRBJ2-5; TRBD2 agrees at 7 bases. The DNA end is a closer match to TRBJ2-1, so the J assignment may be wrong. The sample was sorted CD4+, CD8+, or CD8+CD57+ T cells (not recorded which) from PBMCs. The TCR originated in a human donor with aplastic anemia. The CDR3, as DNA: TGTGCCAGCAGTGGGGCGGGGGAGCATGAGCAGTTCTTC. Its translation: CASSGAGEHEQFF.